These 9 T cell receptor beta chains were sequenced from one sample in a study of follicular helper T cells after annual influenza vaccination (TCRdb year 2017). Receptor libraries were prepared by the immunoSEQ multiplex PCR assay. This immuneACCESS table, as held by TCRdb, lists in-frame sequences with V and J called but not all clones. Of the missing ones, under half trace to an unresolved V gene in checked studies; the others have no known cause. The sample table shows around 6,700 clones, and about 81% are seen once. The top ten hold roughly 0.78% of the sample. This specimen's time point label, per the study, means: 2015-2016 season, pre-vaccination. Specimen: CXCR5- memory CD4+ T cells sorted from blood, collected on the day of influenza vaccination. This sample's cell subset or site label indicates: CXCR5- memory CD4 T cells. These receptors all stem from an adult who received the influenza vaccine.

This clone was picked up one time. For the CDR3, the DNA is TGTGCCAGCAGCCAACGGACCTCCTACGAGCAGTACTTC. Encoded protein: CASSQRTSYEQYF. The chain combines TRBV4-2 with TRBJ2-7; unclear D gene. The CDR3 runs 13 residues. Germline V lookup: CDR1 LGHNA, CDR2 YNFKEQ. The germline V and J ends were trimmed by 2 bases and 0 bases, with 5 bases remaining between them.

The chain has TRBV6-5 and TRBJ1-1; 7 nucleotides align to TRBD1. The germline V gene has CDR1 MNHEY and CDR2 SVGAGI. The CDR3 runs 11 residues. V shed 6 bases and J 6 bases; nucleotides not matched to a gene: 1. The CDR3 loop is CASRQGAEAFF. DNA for the CDR3: TGTGCCAGCAGGCAGGGGGCTGAAGCTTTCTTT.

CDR3 region: CASSQVFRGWGEQFF. CDR3 coding DNA: TGCGCCAGCAGCCAAGTTTTCAGGGGTTGGGGTGAGCAGTTCTTC. V and J are TRBV4-1 and TRBJ2-1; D is perhaps TRBD1 (6 bases). Germline assignment: CDR1 MGHRA and CDR2 YSYEKL. The CDR3 runs to 15 residues. V was cut by 1 base and J by 9 bases, with 16 bases left in between.

V and J are TRBV5-1 and TRBJ1-2; perhaps TRBD1 as D (5 bases). The CDR3 consists of 13 residues. Per the germline V gene, CDR1 is SGHRS and CDR2 is YFSETQ. Between the trimmed V and J ends, which lost 4 bases and 7 bases, there was a span of 14 bases. CDR3 residues: CASSPEGGAGYTF. The CDR3 nucleotides read TGCGCCAGCAGCCCGGAAGGTGGGGCTGGCTACACCTTC.

This clone is a singleton in its sample. The V call is TRBV28, the J call TRBJ2-4; D possibly uses TRBD1 or TRBD2 (6 bases each). The V and J ends lost 6 bases and 8 bases respectively, with 20 bases between them. This CDR3 is built from 15 residues. Germline V gene lookup returns CDR1 MDHEN and CDR2 SYDVKM. The CDR3 loop reads CASSYPGARGDIQYF. The CDR3 region has the DNA TGTGCCAGCAGCTACCCGGGGGCGCGAGGGGACATTCAGTACTTC.

The chain uses TRBV4-3 and TRBJ2-5; D could derive from TRBD1 or TRBD2 (5 bases each). With 6 bases removed from V and 7 bases from J, the gap between germline ends came to 15 bases. This CDR3 spans 13 amino acids. Germline values: CDR1 LGHNA, CDR2 YSLEER. CDR3 loop: CASRRDPTGTQYF. The DNA of the CDR3 is TGCGCCAGCAGACGGGACCCCACGGGGACCCAGTACTTC.

The chain joins TRBV4-3 to TRBJ1-4; weak D call: TRBD1 (6 bases). This CDR3 spans 16 amino acids. The germline CDR1 and CDR2 sequences are LGHNA and YSLEER. Trimming removed 2 bases at V and 4 bases at J, with 14 bases between. The CDR3 sequence is CASSQSNGQFNEKLFF. The CDR3 nucleotides are TGCGCCAGCAGCCAAAGCAACGGACAGTTTAATGAAAAACTGTTTTTT.

The chain couples TRBV7-3 to TRBJ2-2; no reliable D call. Trimming pared 5 bases from V and 6 bases from J, leaving 19 bases between. The CDR3 totals 16 residues. The germline gives CDR1 SGHTA, CDR2 FQGTGA. In nucleotides, the CDR3 is TGTGCCAGCAGCCCCCGAGACCGCCCTGCCCCCGGGGAGCTGTTTTTT. It is translated as CASSPRDRPAPGELFF. The complete variable domain, with remaining parts taken from reference TRBV7-3 and TRBJ2-2, reads GAGVSQTPSNKVTEKGKYVELRCDPISGHTALYWYRQSLGQGPEFLIYFQGTGAADDSGLPNDRFFAVRPEGSVSTLKIQRTERGDSAVYLCASSPRDRPAPGELFFGEGSRLTVL.

This chain joins TRBV9 and TRBJ2-3; tentatively, D is TRBD2 (5 bases). Trimming left V 1 base short and J 3 bases short, with 12 bases between. Germline CDR1 reads SGDLS; CDR2 reads YYNGEE. The CDR3 is 15 amino acids. CDR3 sequence: CASSVMGSVTDTQYF. For the CDR3, the DNA is TGTGCCAGCAGCGTAATGGGTAGCGTAACAGATACGCAGTATTTT.